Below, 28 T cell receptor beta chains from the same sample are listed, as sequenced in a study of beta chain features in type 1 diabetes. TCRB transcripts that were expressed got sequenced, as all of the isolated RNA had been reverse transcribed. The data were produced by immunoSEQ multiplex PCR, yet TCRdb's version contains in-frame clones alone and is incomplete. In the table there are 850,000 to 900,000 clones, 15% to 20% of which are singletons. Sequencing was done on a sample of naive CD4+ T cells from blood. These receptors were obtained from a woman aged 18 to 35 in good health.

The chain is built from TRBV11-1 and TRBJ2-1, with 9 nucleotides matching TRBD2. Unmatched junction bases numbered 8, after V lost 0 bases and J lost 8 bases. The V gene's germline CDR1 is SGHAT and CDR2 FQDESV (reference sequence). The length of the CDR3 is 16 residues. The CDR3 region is CASSLAASGITYEQFF. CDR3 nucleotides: TGTGCCAGCAGCTTAGCCGCTAGCGGGATCACGTATGAGCAGTTCTTC.

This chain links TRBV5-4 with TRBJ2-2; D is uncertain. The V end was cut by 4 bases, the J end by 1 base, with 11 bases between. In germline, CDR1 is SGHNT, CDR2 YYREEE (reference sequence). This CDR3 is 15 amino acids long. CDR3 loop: CASSPGRQNTGELFF. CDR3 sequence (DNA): TGTGCCAGCAGCCCCGGACGCCAGAACACCGGGGAGCTGTTTTTT. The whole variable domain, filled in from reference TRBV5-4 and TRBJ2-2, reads ETGVTQSPTHLIKTRGQQVTLRCSSQSGHNTVSWYQQALGQGPQFIFQYYREEENGRGNFPPRFSGLQFPNYSSELNVNALELDDSALYLCASSPGRQNTGELFFGEGSRLTVL.

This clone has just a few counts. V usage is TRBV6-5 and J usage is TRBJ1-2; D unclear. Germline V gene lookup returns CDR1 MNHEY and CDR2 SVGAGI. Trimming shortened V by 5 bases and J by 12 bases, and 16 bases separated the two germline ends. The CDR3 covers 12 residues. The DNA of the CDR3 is TGTGCCAGCAGTGAACTGAGTACTAGTCACACCTTC. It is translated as CASSELSTSHTF.

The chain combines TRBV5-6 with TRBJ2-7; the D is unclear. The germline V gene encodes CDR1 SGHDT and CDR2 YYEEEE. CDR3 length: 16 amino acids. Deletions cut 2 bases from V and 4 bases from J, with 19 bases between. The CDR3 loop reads CASSFLRKGASYEQYF. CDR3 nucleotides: TGTGCCAGCAGCTTTCTTAGGAAAGGAGCGTCGTACGAGCAGTACTTC.

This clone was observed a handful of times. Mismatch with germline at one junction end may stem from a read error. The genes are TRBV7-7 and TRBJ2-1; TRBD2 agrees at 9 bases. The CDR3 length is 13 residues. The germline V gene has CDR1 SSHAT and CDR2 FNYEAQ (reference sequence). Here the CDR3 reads CASSLSGSNEQFF. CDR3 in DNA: TGTGCTAGCAGCCTTAGCGGGAGTAATGAGCAGTTCTTC.

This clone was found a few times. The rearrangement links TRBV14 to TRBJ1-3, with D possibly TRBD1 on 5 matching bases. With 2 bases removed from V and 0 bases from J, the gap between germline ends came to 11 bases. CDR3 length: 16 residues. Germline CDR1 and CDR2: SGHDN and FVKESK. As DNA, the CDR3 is TGTGCCAGCAGCCAACAACAGGTGATCTCTGGAAACACCATATATTTT. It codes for CASSQQQVISGNTIYF.

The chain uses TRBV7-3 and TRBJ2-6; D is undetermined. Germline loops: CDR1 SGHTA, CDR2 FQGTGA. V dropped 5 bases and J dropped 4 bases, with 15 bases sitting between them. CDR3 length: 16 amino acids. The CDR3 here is CASSLNPTVGANVLTF. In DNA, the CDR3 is TGTGCCAGCAGCCTAAACCCGACCGTAGGGGCCAACGTCCTGACTTTC.

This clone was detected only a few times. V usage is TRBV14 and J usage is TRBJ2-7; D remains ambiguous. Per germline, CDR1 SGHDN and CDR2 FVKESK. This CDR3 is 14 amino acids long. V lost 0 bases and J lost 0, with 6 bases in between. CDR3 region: CASSQDLNSYEQYF. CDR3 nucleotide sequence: TGTGCCAGCAGCCAAGATCTGAACTCCTACGAGCAGTACTTC.

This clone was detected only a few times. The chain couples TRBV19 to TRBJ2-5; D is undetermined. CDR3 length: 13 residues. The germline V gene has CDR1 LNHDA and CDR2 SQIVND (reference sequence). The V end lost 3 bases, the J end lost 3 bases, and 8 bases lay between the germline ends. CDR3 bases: TGTGCCAGTAGTATTGATGGGGAAGAGACCCAGTACTTC. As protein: CASSIDGEETQYF.

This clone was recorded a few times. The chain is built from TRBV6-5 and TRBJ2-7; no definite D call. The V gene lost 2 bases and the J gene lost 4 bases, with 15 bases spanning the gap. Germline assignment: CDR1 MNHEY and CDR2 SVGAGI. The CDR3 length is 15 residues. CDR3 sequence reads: CASSYAGLTVYEQYF. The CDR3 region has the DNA TGTGCCAGCAGTTACGCCGGGCTGACGGTTTACGAGCAGTACTTC.

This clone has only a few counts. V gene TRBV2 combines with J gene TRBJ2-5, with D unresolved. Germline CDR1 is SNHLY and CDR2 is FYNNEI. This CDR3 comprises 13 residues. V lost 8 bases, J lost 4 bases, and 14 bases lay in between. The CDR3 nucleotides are TGTGCCAGCCGCACGAGTCAACGAGAGACCCAGTACTTC. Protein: CASRTSQRETQYF.

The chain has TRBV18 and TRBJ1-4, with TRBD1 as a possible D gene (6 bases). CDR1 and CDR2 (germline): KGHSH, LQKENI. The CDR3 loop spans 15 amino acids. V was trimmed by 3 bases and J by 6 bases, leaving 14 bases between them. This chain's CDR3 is CASSPQTGAYEKLFF. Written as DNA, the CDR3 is TGTGCCAGCTCACCCCAGACAGGAGCTTATGAAAAACTGTTTTTT.

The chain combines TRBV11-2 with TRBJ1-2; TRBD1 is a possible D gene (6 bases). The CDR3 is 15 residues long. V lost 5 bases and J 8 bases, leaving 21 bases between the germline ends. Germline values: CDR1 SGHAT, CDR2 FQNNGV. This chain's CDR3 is CASSGRYQQGYGYTF. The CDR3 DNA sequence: TGTGCCAGCAGCGGCCGGTACCAACAGGGTTACGGCTACACCTTC. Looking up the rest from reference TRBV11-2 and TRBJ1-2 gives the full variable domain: EAGVAQSPRYKIIEKRQSVAFWCNPISGHATLYWYQQILGQGPKLLIQFQNNGVVDDSQLPKDRFSAERLKGVDSTLKIQPAKLEDSAVYLCASSGRYQQGYGYTFGSGTRLTVV.

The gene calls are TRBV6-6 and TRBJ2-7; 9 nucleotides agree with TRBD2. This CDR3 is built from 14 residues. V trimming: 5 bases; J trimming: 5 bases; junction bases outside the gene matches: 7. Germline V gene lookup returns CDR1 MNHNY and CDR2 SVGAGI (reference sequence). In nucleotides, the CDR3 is TGTGCCAGCAGTGCCGTAGCGGGAGCCCACGAGCAGTACTTC. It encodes CASSAVAGAHEQYF.

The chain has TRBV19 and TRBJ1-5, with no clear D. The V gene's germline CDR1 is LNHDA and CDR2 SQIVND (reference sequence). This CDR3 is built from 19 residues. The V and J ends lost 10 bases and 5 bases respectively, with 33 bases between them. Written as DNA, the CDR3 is TGTGCCACCAAAGATGGTGCATCGGGGTTTGATCGGATTGATCAGCCCCAGCATTTT. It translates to CATKDGASGFDRIDQPQHF.

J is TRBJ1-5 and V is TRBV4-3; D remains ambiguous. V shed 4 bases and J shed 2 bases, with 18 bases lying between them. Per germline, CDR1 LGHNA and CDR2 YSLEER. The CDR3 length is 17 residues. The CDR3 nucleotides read TGCGCCAGCAGCCCCACACGCGGGGTACTAGGCAATCAGCCCCAGCATTTT. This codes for CASSPTRGVLGNQPQHF.

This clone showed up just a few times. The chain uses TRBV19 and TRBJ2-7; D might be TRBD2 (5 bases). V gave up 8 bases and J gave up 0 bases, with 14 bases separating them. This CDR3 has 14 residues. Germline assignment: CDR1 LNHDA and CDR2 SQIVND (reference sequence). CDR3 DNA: TGTGCCAGTTCTCCCCATGGACTCTCCTACGAGCAGTACTTC. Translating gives CASSPHGLSYEQYF. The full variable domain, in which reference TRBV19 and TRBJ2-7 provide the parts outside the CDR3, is DGGITQSPKYLFRKEGQNVTLSCEQNLNHDAMYWYRQDPGQGLRLIYYSQIVNDFQKGDIAEGYSVSREKKESFPLTVTSAQKNPTAFYLCASSPHGLSYEQYFGPGTRLTVT.

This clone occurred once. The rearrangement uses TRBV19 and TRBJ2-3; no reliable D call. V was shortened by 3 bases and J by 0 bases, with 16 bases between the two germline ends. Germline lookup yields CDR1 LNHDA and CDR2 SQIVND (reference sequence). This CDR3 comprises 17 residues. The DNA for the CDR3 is TGTGCCAGTAGTATGTTCGGACGATCACCTAGCACAGATACGCAGTATTTT. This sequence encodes CASSMFGRSPSTDTQYF.

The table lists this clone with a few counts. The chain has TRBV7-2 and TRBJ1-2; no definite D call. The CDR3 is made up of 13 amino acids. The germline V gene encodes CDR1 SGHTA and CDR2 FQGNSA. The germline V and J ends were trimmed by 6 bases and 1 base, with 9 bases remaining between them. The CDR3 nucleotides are TGTGCCAGCAGTTGGCAGAATAACTATGGCTACACCTTC. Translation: CASSWQNNYGYTF. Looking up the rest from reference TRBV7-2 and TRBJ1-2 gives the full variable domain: GAGVSQSPSNKVTEKGKDVELRCDPISGHTALYWYRQSLGQGLEFLIYFQGNSAPDKSGLPSDRFSAERTGGSVSTLTIQRTQQEDSAVYLCASSWQNNYGYTFGSGTRLTVV.

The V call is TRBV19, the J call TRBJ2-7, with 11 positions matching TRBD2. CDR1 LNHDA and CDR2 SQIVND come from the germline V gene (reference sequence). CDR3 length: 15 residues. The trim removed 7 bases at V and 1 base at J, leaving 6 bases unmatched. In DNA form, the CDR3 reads TGTGCCAGTACCCCTAGCGGGAGGCCTTCCTACGAGCAGTACTTC. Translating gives CASTPSGRPSYEQYF.

In nucleotides, the CDR3 is TGTGCCAGCAGCCGCGTCCGAACAGGGGGCATGTACGAGCAGTACTTC. Protein: CASSRVRTGGMYEQYF. The rearrangement uses TRBV7-9 and TRBJ2-7; TRBD1 aligns across 9 bases. The CDR3 is 16 residues long. Unmatched junction bases numbered 12, after V lost 5 bases and J lost 4 bases. CDR1 is SEHNR, CDR2 FQNEAQ, per germline (reference sequence).

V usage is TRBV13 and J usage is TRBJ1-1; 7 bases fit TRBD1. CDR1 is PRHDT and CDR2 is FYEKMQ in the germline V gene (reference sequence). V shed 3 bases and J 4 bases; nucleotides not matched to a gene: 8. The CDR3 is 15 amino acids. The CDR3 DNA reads TGTGCCAGCAGCTTGGAGGACAGGATGGGCACTGAAGCTTTCTTT. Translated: CASSLEDRMGTEAFF.

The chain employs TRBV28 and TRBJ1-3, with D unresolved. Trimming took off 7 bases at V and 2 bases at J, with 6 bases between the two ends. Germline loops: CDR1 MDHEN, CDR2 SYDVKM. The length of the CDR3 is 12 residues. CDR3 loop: CASTQAGNTIYF. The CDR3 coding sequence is TGTGCCAGCACTCAGGCTGGAAACACCATATATTTT.

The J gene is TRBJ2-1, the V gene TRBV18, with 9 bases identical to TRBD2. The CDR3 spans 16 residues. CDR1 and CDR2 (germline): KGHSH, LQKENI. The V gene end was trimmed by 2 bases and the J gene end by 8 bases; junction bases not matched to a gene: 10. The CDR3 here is CASSPSAGGPTDEQFF. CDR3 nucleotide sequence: TGTGCCAGCTCACCATCTGCGGGAGGGCCGACGGATGAGCAGTTCTTC.

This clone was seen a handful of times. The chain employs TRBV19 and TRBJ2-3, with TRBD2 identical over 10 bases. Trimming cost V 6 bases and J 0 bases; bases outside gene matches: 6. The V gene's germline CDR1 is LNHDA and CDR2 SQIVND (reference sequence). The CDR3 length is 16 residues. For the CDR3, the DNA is TGTGCCAGTAGAAGAAGGGGACTAGCGAGCACAGATACGCAGTATTTT. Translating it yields CASRRRGLASTDTQYF.

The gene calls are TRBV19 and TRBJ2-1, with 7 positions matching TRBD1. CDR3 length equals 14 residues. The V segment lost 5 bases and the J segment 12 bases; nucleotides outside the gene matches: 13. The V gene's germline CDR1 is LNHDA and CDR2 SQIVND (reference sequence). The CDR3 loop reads CASSQKRGQLGQFF. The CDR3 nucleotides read TGTGCCAGTAGTCAAAAAAGGGGGCAACTGGGGCAGTTCTTC.

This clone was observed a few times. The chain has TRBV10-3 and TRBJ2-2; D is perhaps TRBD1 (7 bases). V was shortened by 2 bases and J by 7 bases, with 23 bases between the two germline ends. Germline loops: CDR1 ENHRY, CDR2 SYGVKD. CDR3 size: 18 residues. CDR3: CAISEPKTRDSLYGELFF. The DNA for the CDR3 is TGTGCCATCAGTGAGCCGAAGACGCGGGACAGTCTGTACGGGGAGCTGTTTTTT.

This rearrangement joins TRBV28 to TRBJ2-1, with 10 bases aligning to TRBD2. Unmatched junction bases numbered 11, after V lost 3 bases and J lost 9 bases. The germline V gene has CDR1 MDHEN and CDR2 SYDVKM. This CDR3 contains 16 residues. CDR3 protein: CASSFPHRLAGVEQFF. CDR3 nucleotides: TGTGCCAGCAGTTTCCCCCATCGGCTAGCGGGAGTTGAGCAGTTCTTC.